These 5 T cell receptor beta chains originate from one sample sequenced in a study of blood T cell repertoires in COVID-19. The protocol was immunoSEQ multiplex PCR, while the TCRdb copy is restricted to in-frame clones and leaves out a portion. The repertoire holds about 52,000 clones, 81% seen once, with roughly 29% in the top ten. The sample taken for sequencing was peripheral blood. Every receptor here comes from a woman older than 75 with COVID-19, enrolled during active disease.

The table lists this clone with a count of one. The gene calls are TRBV30 and TRBJ2-2; 8 positions agree with TRBD2. The trim removed 0 bases at V and 10 bases at J, leaving 13 bases unmatched. Germline CDR1 is GTSNPN and CDR2 is SVGIG (reference sequence). CDR3 length: 16 amino acids. The CDR3 loop reads CAWSVKETREGLELFF. The CDR3 DNA reads TGTGCCTGGAGTGTCAAAGAGACCCGGGAGGGCCTGGAGCTGTTTTTT.

This chain connects TRBV6-1 to TRBJ2-1; 10 positions agree with TRBD2. The length of the CDR3 is 17 residues. In germline, CDR1 is MNHNS, CDR2 SASEGT. Trimming removed 2 bases from V and 2 bases from J; junction bases left unmatched: 6. CDR3 DNA sequence: TGTGCCAGCAGTGAATCAATAGCGGGAGGCACCTACAATGAGCAGTTCTTC. Translation: CASSESIAGGTYNEQFF.

The J gene is TRBJ2-6, the V gene TRBV10-1; D is undetermined. V lost 1 base and J lost 0, with 19 bases in between. The CDR3 sequence is 20 residues long. Germline CDR1 and CDR2: WNHNN and SYGVQD (reference sequence). The CDR3 sequence: CASSEYTGFFWISGANVLTF. In nucleotides, the CDR3 is TGCGCCAGCAGTGAGTACACCGGGTTTTTTTGGATCTCTGGGGCCAACGTCCTGACTTTC.

The chain combines TRBV2 with TRBJ2-3; TRBD2 agrees at 9 bases. CDR1 is SNHLY, CDR2 FYNNEI, per germline. J was trimmed by 4 bases and V by 5 bases; bases with no gene match: 4. The CDR3 extends over 14 amino acids. CDR3 region: CASSSGTSPDTQYF. CDR3 sequence (DNA): TGTGCCAGCAGTTCCGGGACTAGCCCAGATACGCAGTATTTT. The whole variable domain, filled in from reference TRBV2 and TRBJ2-3, reads EPEVTQTPSHQVTQMGQEVILRCVPISNHLYFYWYRQILGQKVEFLVSFYNNEISEKSEIFDDQFSVERPDGSNFTLKIRSTKLEDSAMYFCASSSGTSPDTQYFGPGTRLTVL.

The rearrangement joins TRBV19 to TRBJ2-3, with 12 positions matching TRBD2. The CDR3 is 15 residues long. Germline CDR1 is LNHDA and CDR2 is SQIVND (reference sequence). J was trimmed by 4 bases and V by 9 bases; bases with no gene match: 8. CDR3 loop: CASQTSGSIADTQYF. As DNA, the CDR3 is TGTGCCAGCCAGACTAGCGGGAGTATCGCAGATACGCAGTATTTT.